The clone carrying this T cell receptor (beta chain) was observed a handful of times. The ends lost 5 bases at V and 7 bases at J; junction bases unmatched: 12. The CDR3 sequence is 16 residues long. Germline V gives CDR1 SGHTA, CDR2 FQGNSA. This sample was taken from a study of blood T cells in healthy people across ages. Then a second PCR, running roughly 7 to 11 cycles, was carried out with a sample-barcoded 5' primer and a J-beta primer mix. A template-switch adaptor that had 12 random nucleotides put a tag on each cDNA molecule. TCRdb re-analysed the 5' RACE reads in MiXCR, keeping a single row per CDR3 protein. The table has roughly 800,000 distinct CDR3 sequences, 58% seen once.

This receptor was obtained from a man aged 25-45 years in good health. This chain joins TRBV7-2 and TRBJ2-1, with TRBD2 identical over 9 bases. The sequencing input was blood. The CDR3 reads CASSTPGGRAQNEQFF. DNA for the CDR3: TGTGCCAGCAGCACCCCTGGCGGGAGGGCCCAAAATGAGCAGTTCTTC.